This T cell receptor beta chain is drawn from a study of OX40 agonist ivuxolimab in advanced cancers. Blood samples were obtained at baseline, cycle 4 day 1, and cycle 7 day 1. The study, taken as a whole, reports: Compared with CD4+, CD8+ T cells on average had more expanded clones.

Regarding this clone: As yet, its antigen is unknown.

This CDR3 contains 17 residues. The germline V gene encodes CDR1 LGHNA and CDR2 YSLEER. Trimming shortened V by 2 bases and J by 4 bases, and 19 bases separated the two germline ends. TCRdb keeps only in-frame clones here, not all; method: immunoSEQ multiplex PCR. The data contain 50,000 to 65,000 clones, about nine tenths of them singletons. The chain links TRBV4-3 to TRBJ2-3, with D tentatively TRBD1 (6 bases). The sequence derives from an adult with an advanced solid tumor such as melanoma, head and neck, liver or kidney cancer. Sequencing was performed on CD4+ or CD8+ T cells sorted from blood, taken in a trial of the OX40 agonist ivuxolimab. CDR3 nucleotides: TGCGCCAGCAGCCAAACTTACTTTCAGGGGATCGCAGATACGCAGTATTTT. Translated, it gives CASSQTYFQGIADTQYF.